Sequencing of this TCR beta chain was carried out in a study of beta chain features in type 1 diabetes. This clone was picked up a small number of times. Its antigen remains unidentified. Study results and limitations: High-TCR-expressing cells could be over-represented by cDNA sequencing.

Expressed TCRB transcripts were sequenced, since all the RNA that had been isolated was reverse transcribed. Produced via immunoSEQ multiplex PCR; TCRdb's table is partial and in-frame only. The sample contains over 150,000 clones, less than 15% of which appear only once. Germline V gives CDR1 SGHTA, CDR2 FQGTGA. V trimming: 6 bases; J trimming: 4 bases; junction bases outside the gene matches: 12. The CDR3 consists of 15 residues. The sequence derives from a woman aged 18-29 years in good health. Specimen: central memory CD4+ T cells from blood. This chain links TRBV7-3 with TRBJ2-7; 7 bases are a match to TRBD1. CDR3 DNA: TGTGCCAGCAGTCCCTCGGGACAGATACCATACGAGCAGTACTTC. The encoded protein is CASSPSGQIPYEQYF.